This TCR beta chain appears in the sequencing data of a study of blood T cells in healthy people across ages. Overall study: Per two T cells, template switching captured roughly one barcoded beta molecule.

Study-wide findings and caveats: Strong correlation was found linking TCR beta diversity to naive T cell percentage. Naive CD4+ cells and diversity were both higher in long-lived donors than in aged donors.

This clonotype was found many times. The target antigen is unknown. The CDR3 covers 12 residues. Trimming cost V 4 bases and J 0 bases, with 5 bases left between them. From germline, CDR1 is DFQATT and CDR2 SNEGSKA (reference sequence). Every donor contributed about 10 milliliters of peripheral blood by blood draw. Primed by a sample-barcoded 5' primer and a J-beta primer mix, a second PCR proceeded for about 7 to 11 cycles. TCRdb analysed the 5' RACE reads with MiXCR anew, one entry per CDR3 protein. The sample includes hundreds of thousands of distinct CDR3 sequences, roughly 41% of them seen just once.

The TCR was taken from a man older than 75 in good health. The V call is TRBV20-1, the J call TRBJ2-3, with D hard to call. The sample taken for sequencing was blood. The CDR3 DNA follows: TGCAGTGCTAAAGGGAGCACAGATACGCAGTATTTT. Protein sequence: CSAKGSTDTQYF.